The 21 T cell receptor beta chains reported below all come from one sample, sequenced in a study of shared clonotypes between healthy human individuals. TCRdb's table, derived via immunoSEQ multiplex PCR, lists solely in-frame clones and lacks some. This table has about 1 million clones, 65% to 75% appearing once. Sequences were obtained from memory CD4+ T cells sorted from blood. Indicated subset: CD45RA-negative fraction. The receptors shown here come from a man aged 18 to 30 in good health.

Remarks on this clone: Other DNA sequences in the sample encode the same CDR3. The rearrangement links TRBV6-1 to TRBJ2-1, with D possibly TRBD1 on 6 matching bases. Trimming cost V 6 bases and J 0 bases, with 12 bases left between them. CDR3 length: 15 amino acids. Germline CDR1 is MNHNS and CDR2 is SASEGT. The CDR3 bases are TGTGCCAGCAGCGACGGACAGAGCTCCTACAATGAGCAGTTCTTC. Its translation is CASSDGQSSYNEQFF.

This clone has more than one count but fewer than ten. The gene calls are TRBV28 and TRBJ2-7; the D call may be TRBD1 or TRBD2 (6 bases each). Germline V gives CDR1 MDHEN, CDR2 SYDVKM. V lost 8 bases and J lost 6, with 14 bases in between. The CDR3 contains 12 residues. The CDR3 DNA follows: TGTGCCAGCGAAGGCAGGGGAGGCGAGCAGTACTTC. It codes for CASEGRGGEQYF.

The CDR3 DNA sequence: TGCGCCAGCAGCTTGGCGGGGTTCATGAACACTGAAGCTTTCTTT. This codes for CASSLAGFMNTEAFF. The gene calls are TRBV5-1 and TRBJ1-1; D is ambiguous. Looked up from germline, CDR1 is SGHRS and CDR2 is YFSETQ. V lost 0 bases and J 0 bases, leaving 9 bases between the germline ends. The CDR3 sequence is 15 residues long. The full variable domain, its missing parts supplied by reference TRBV5-1 and TRBJ1-1, is KAGVTQTPRYLIKTRGQQVTLSCSPISGHRSVSWYQQTPGQGLQFLFEYFSETQRNKGNFPGRFSGRQFSNSRSEMNVSTLELGDSALYLCASSLAGFMNTEAFFGQGTRLTVV.

The chain recombines TRBV2 with TRBJ2-3; D might be TRBD1 (6 bases). V was shortened by 6 bases and J by 2 bases, with 15 bases between the two germline ends. Germline lookup yields CDR1 SNHLY and CDR2 FYNNEI. The CDR3 spans 15 residues. DNA for the CDR3: TGTGCCAGCAGCGACGGACAGCGGAACACAGATACGCAGTATTTT. It translates to CASSDGQRNTDTQYF.

This chain links TRBV5-4 with TRBJ2-3; 9 bases line up with TRBD2. Looked up from germline, CDR1 is SGHNT and CDR2 is YYREEE (reference sequence). The CDR3 spans 16 residues. V lost 7 bases, J lost 2 bases, and 11 bases stayed unmatched. This CDR3 reads CASGVLAGDPTDTQYF. The CDR3 bases are TGTGCCAGCGGGGTGTTAGCGGGGGACCCCACAGATACGCAGTATTTT.

The J gene is TRBJ2-7, the V gene TRBV6-1; D is tentatively TRBD1 or TRBD2 (5 bases each). The V and J ends lost 8 bases and 1 base respectively, with 12 bases between them. The CDR3 is 13 amino acids. Germline CDR1 is MNHNS and CDR2 is SASEGT. CDR3 sequence (DNA): TGTGCCAGCGCAAGGGGACCATCCTACGAGCAGTACTTC. It encodes CASARGPSYEQYF.

The chain couples TRBV4-1 to TRBJ2-5; TRBD2 matches 9 bases. The CDR3 has 16 residues. V lost 1 base to trimming and J lost 3 bases; unmatched junction nucleotides: 6. CDR1 and CDR2 from the germline V gene are MGHRA and YSYEKL. The CDR3 loop is CASSQGNSGGKETQYF. The CDR3, as DNA: TGCGCCAGCAGCCAAGGAAATAGCGGGGGCAAAGAGACCCAGTACTTC.

This chain links TRBV11-2 with TRBJ2-3; 7 bases align to TRBD2. In germline, CDR1 is SGHAT, CDR2 FQNNGV. CDR3 length equals 15 residues. Trimming cost V 1 base and J 2 bases; bases outside gene matches: 3. CDR3 protein: CASSLGDYPTDTQYF. The CDR3 DNA is TGTGCCAGCAGCTTAGGGGACTACCCCACAGATACGCAGTATTTT.

V and J are TRBV19 and TRBJ2-1, with D perhaps matching TRBD2 (6 bases). The CDR3 covers 14 residues. Germline V gene lookup returns CDR1 LNHDA and CDR2 SQIVND (reference sequence). The V and J ends lost 7 bases and 3 bases respectively, with 13 bases between them. The CDR3 sequence: CASTPGLVYNEQFF. The DNA of the CDR3 is TGTGCCAGTACCCCGGGACTCGTCTACAATGAGCAGTTCTTC.

Concerning this clone itself: A much larger clone lies one base from this, so it may be a read error. The chain uses TRBV6-1 and TRBJ1-1, with D unclear. V was pared by 6 bases and J by 0 bases, with 5 bases between. Germline-derived CDR1 and CDR2 are MNHNS and SASEGT. The CDR3 has 12 amino acids. The CDR3 region is CASSQMNTEAFF. The CDR3 coding sequence is TGTGCCAGCAGCCAGATGAACACTGAAGCTTTCTTT.

Concerning this clone itself: The sample has other DNA sequences that encode this CDR3 too. V and J are TRBV2 and TRBJ2-3; 8 nucleotides agree with TRBD1. J was trimmed by 5 bases and V by 6 bases; bases with no gene match: 7. Germline V gene lookup returns CDR1 SNHLY and CDR2 FYNNEI. The CDR3 loop spans 14 amino acids. CDR3 nucleotide sequence: TGTGCCAGCAGCGGCCAGGGGGCGGGAGATACGCAGTATTTT. This sequence encodes CASSGQGAGDTQYF.

This clone was counted a few times. J is TRBJ2-6 and V is TRBV4-1, with D tentatively TRBD2 (6 bases). The CDR3 spans 16 residues. Germline V gene sequence: CDR1 MGHRA, CDR2 YSYEKL. The germline V and J ends were trimmed by 4 bases and 4 bases, with 14 bases remaining between them. The CDR3 spells CASSPGGATGANVLTF. The CDR3 DNA follows: TGCGCCAGCAGCCCCGGAGGGGCAACCGGGGCCAACGTCCTGACTTTC.

The V gene is TRBV2, the J gene TRBJ1-4; D remains unclear. The CDR3 runs to 14 residues. Deletions cut 8 bases from V and 0 bases from J, with 10 bases between. The germline V gene encodes CDR1 SNHLY and CDR2 FYNNEI. The CDR3 nucleotides are TGTGCCAGCCGCACACTAGCAACTAATGAAAAACTGTTTTTT. Translated: CASRTLATNEKLFF.

This chain connects TRBV5-6 to TRBJ2-5; TRBD1 is a possible D gene (5 bases). This CDR3 has 14 residues. CDR1 SGHDT and CDR2 YYEEEE come from the germline V gene. V was pared by 1 base and J by 5 bases, with 12 bases between. In DNA form, the CDR3 reads TGTGCCAGCAGCTTGTTTGGGGCGCCGGAGACCCAGTACTTC. Its translation: CASSLFGAPETQYF.

This clone was observed a handful of times. The chain uses TRBV7-2 and TRBJ1-5, with D uncertain. From germline, CDR1 is SGHTA and CDR2 FQGNSA. V was cut by 0 bases and J by 7 bases, with 10 bases left in between. This CDR3 spans 14 amino acids. CDR3 DNA sequence: TGTGCCAGCAGCTTAGCTCAGGTGGGACAGCCCCAGCATTTT. It is translated as CASSLAQVGQPQHF.

This clone was picked up a small number of times. The chain links TRBV9 to TRBJ1-6, with a weak D call TRBD1 (6 bases). The CDR3 loop spans 13 amino acids. Germline V lookup: CDR1 SGDLS, CDR2 YYNGEE. Trimming shortened V by 3 bases and J by 9 bases, and 10 bases separated the two germline ends. In nucleotides, the CDR3 is TGTGCCAGCAGCGAGACAGGTGCTTCACCCCTCCACTTT. Translating gives CASSETGASPLHF.

V and J are TRBV25-1 and TRBJ2-3, with 7 bases fitting TRBD1. The CDR3 extends over 13 amino acids. After removal of 11 bases from V and 3 bases from J, the junction contained 8 bases not matched to a gene. The germline V gene encodes CDR1 MGHDK and CDR2 SYGVNS. For the CDR3, the DNA is TGTGCCGCCGCGCAGGGGGTAACAGATACGCAGTATTTT. Its protein is CAAAQGVTDTQYF.

V is TRBV28 and J is TRBJ2-3; tentative D call: TRBD2 (6 bases). V shed 5 bases and J shed 1 base, with 19 bases lying between them. Germline V lookup: CDR1 MDHEN, CDR2 SYDVKM. The CDR3 has 17 amino acids. The CDR3 sequence: CASSPEGRGHGTDTQYF. The CDR3 DNA reads TGTGCCAGCAGTCCGGAGGGGCGGGGCCACGGCACAGATACGCAGTATTTT.

This clone was detected only a few times. The V and J genes are TRBV2 and TRBJ1-6; 7 positions agree with TRBD1. This CDR3 is built from 14 residues. V lost 5 bases to trimming and J lost 6 bases; unmatched junction nucleotides: 4. Germline V gene lookup returns CDR1 SNHLY and CDR2 FYNNEI. CDR3 protein: CASSLDRSNSPLHF. The CDR3 bases are TGTGCCAGCAGTCTGGACAGGAGTAATTCACCCCTCCACTTT. The full variable domain, rest sourced from reference TRBV2 and TRBJ1-6, is EPEVTQTPSHQVTQMGQEVILRCVPISNHLYFYWYRQILGQKVEFLVSFYNNEISEKSEIFDDQFSVERPDGSNFTLKIRSTKLEDSAMYFCASSLDRSNSPLHFGNGTRLTVT.

J is TRBJ2-3 and V is TRBV5-4; 12 bases are a match to TRBD2. Germline values: CDR1 SGHNT, CDR2 YYREEE (reference sequence). This CDR3 contains 16 residues. J was trimmed by 3 bases and V by 4 bases; bases with no gene match: 6. CDR3 region: CASSTLAGGPTDTQYF. In nucleotides, the CDR3 is TGTGCCAGCAGCACGCTAGCGGGGGGGCCAACAGATACGCAGTATTTT.

This clone was observed a few times. The rearrangement joins TRBV28 to TRBJ1-1; D ambiguous. V gave up 6 bases and J gave up 8 bases, with 10 bases separating them. Germline lookup yields CDR1 MDHEN and CDR2 SYDVKM. The CDR3 contains 11 residues. The CDR3 region is CASSVVGEAFF. For the CDR3, the DNA is TGTGCCAGCAGCGTCGTGGGGGAAGCTTTCTTT.